This TCR beta chain was observed in a study of T-cell reconstitution after alpha-beta-depleted transplantation in children. TCRbeta library construction was performed incorporating unique molecular identifiers. TCRdb reprocessed the PCR reads via MiXCR and lists one record per CDR3 protein. The sample lists about 980,000 distinct CDR3 sequences, about 26% occurring once. The TCR comes from a boy younger than two who had a stem cell transplant for SCID, so the T cells may come from the graft donor. The sequenced sample was PBMCs, mostly from graft donor cells, obtained 360 days after TCRalphabeta/CD19-depleted stem cell transplant.

In nucleotides, the CDR3 is TGTGCCAGCAGAGGCGACCCGGGGAGGGGTGAGCAGTTCTTC. It yields the protein CASRGDPGRGEQFF. This chain joins TRBV6-2 or TRBV6-3 and TRBJ2-1; 7 bases match TRBD2. The CDR3 is 14 amino acids. Germline lookup yields CDR1 MNHEY and CDR2 SVGEGT. Unmatched junction bases numbered 11, after V lost 6 bases and J lost 9 bases.